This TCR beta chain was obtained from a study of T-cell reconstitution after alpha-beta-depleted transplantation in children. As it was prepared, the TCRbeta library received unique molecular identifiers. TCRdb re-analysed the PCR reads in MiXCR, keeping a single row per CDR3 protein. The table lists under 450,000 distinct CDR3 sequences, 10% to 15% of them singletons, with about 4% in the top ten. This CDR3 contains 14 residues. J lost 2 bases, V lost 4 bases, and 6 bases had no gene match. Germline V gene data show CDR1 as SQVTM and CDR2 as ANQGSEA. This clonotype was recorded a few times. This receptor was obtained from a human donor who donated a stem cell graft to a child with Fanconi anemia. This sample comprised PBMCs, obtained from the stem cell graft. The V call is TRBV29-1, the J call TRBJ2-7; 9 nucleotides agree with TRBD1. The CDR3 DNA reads TGCAGCGTTGGGGGAGGACAGGGGCCCTACGAGCAGTACTTC. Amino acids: CSVGGGQGPYEQYF.